This T cell receptor beta chain was retrieved from a study of blood T cell repertoires in COVID-19. Study in general: COVID-19 samples from acute and convalescent phases originated in the United States, Italy and Spain. Sources were T cells, B-cell-depleted T cells, or PBMCs; the material itself was cDNA or gDNA.

This clone appeared a single time. Original data processing: The assay estimated nucleated cells by amplifying reference gene primers. Libraries were prepared by immunoSEQ multiplex PCR; TCRdb keeps only in-frame clonotypes and omits some of them. V and J calls and clone size are as listed in that table; D and trimming were resolved from the DNA. The sample lists around 320,000 clones, roughly 85% seen once, with 7.2% in the top ten. The CDR3 loop spans 13 amino acids. Trimming shortened V by 3 bases and J by 3 bases, and 11 bases separated the two germline ends. Germline V lookup: CDR1 SQVTM, CDR2 ANQGSEA.

Sequences were obtained from peripheral blood. The V call is TRBV29-1, the J call TRBJ1-1; D possibly corresponds to TRBD1 (5 bases). The sequence was collected from a human donor in a cohort sampled during active COVID-19. The CDR3 reads CSVDRGSHTEAFF. Here the CDR3 DNA reads TGCAGCGTTGATCGGGGGTCACACACTGAAGCTTTCTTT.